Included here is one TCR beta chain sequence, with context. The antigen is unknown. The sort gate was single viable CD3+CD4+CD8-CD45RO+ cells for memory CD4+ T cells. After thawing, CD4+ T cells were positively selected. TCRdb's copy holds only in-frame clones and misses some; the assay was immunoSEQ multiplex PCR. The sample carries 46,000 or so clones, roughly 80% recorded once. The data belong to a study of memory CD4+ T cells and cytomegalovirus serostatus. General study findings and limits: Each of 65 to 70 CMV-associated TCRbeta sequences occurred in one to five individuals.

The clonotype originates from an adult in good health and CMV-seronegative. Sequences were obtained from memory CD4+ T cells from blood.

CDR3 amino acids: CASSEGWGSTGQETQYF. The CDR3 DNA reads TGTGCCAGCAGTGAAGGTTGGGGTAGTACAGGTCAAGAGACCCAGTACTTC. The chain couples TRBV6-1 to TRBJ2-5; perhaps TRBD1 as D (5 bases). Trimming shortened V by 1 base and J by 2 bases, and 17 bases separated the two germline ends. Germline values: CDR1 MNHNS, CDR2 SASEGT. There are 17 residues in the CDR3.